Below are 2 T cell receptor beta chains sequenced from a single sample in a study of technical replicates of blood from a few donors. This table comes from immunoSEQ multiplex PCR, and its TCRdb copy is limited to in-frame clones, with some not included. There are some 56,000 clones in the sample; roughly 93% occur only once, and about 3.9% lies in the top ten. Sequenced material: PBMCs. These receptors were obtained from a human donor in good health. Some clones in this sample may be carry-over from other donors' samples.

The CDR3 DNA reads TGTGCCAGCAGCTTAGGGACATCCCATTCACCCCTCCACTTT. It yields the protein CASSLGTSHSPLHF. V is TRBV7-9 and J is TRBJ1-6, with D tentatively TRBD1 (5 bases). V lost 1 base to trimming and J lost 8 bases, with 9 bases between them. The CDR3 extends over 14 amino acids. Germline assignment: CDR1 SEHNR and CDR2 FQNEAQ (reference sequence).

V is TRBV9 and J is TRBJ1-1, with TRBD1 identical over 8 bases. Germline assignment: CDR1 SGDLS and CDR2 YYNGEE. With 3 bases clipped from V and 0 bases from J, the junction kept 4 bases outside the gene matches. The CDR3 is 15 amino acids. CDR3 region: CASSAGGAVNTEAFF. The DNA of the CDR3 is TGTGCCAGCAGCGCAGGGGGCGCGGTGAACACTGAAGCTTTCTTT.